This T cell receptor beta chain stems from a study of shared clonotypes between healthy human individuals. Study donors comprised healthy, HIV-negative adults devoid of recent acute infection or vaccination. Samples underwent the assay at deep level. Measured with immunoSEQ multiplex PCR; TCRdb has only the in-frame clones, and not every one. This sample has over 1.4 million clones; around 95% occur once, and the top ten carry 1.2%. The germline V gene has CDR1 SQVTM and CDR2 ANQGSEA. The trim removed 1 base at V and 7 bases at J, leaving 6 bases unmatched. CDR3 size: 15 residues. This receptor was identified in a man aged 30-40 years in good health. The source material was naive CD4+ T cells sorted from blood. The subset: CD45RA+ positively selected. The chain links TRBV29-1 to TRBJ2-1; 11 nucleotides line up with TRBD2. The CDR3 spells CSVEVRASGRNEQFF. In DNA, the CDR3 is TGCAGCGTTGAAGTGAGGGCTAGCGGGAGGAATGAGCAGTTCTTC.